The 24 T cell receptor beta chains presented below share a single source sample, sequenced in a study of CD8+CD57+ T cells in acquired aplastic anemia. Genomic DNA constituted the template upon which TCR beta VDJ and CDR3 profiling was performed. TCRdb recomputed calls from the reads with MiXCR, one row per CDR3 protein. The sample holds 150,000 to 200,000 distinct CDR3 sequences, around 66% seen once. The sample was sorted CD4+, CD8+, or CD8+CD57+ T cells (not recorded which) from PBMCs. These receptors were taken from a human donor with severe aplastic anemia or a healthy control (not recorded which).

The chain couples TRBV19 to TRBJ1-2; D remains ambiguous. The CDR3 has 15 residues. V shed 0 bases and J shed 4 bases, with 12 bases lying between them. Germline-derived CDR1 and CDR2 are LNHDA and SQIVND (reference sequence). The CDR3 protein is CASSIDGTSFYGYTF. The CDR3 DNA reads TGTGCCAGTAGTATAGACGGAACGTCCTTCTATGGCTACACCTTC.

This clonotype was seen a few times. V and J are TRBV29-1 and TRBJ1-3; D unresolved. The CDR3 spans 11 residues. Germline assignment: CDR1 SQVTM and CDR2 ANQGSEA. Trimming removed 7 bases from V and 4 bases from J, with 8 bases in between. In DNA form, the CDR3 reads TGCAGCGGGATGGAAGGAAACACCATATATTTT. This sequence encodes CSGMEGNTIYF.

J is TRBJ2-2 and V is TRBV24-1, with D possibly TRBD2 on 5 matching bases. Trimming took 1 base from V and 3 from J, leaving 5 bases between them. The germline V gene has CDR1 KGHDR and CDR2 SFDVKD. This CDR3 is 14 amino acids long. The CDR3 spells CATSDFSDTGELFF. The CDR3 DNA reads TGTGCCACCAGTGATTTTAGCGACACCGGGGAGCTGTTTTTT.

This chain links TRBV7-8 with TRBJ1-1, with D possibly matching TRBD1 (5 bases). Germline V gene lookup returns CDR1 SGHVS and CDR2 FQNEAQ. V was cut by 5 bases and J by 4 bases, with 11 bases left in between. The CDR3 length is 13 residues. The CDR3: CASSHRSATEAFF. CDR3 nucleotides: TGTGCCAGCAGCCACAGGTCAGCCACTGAAGCTTTCTTT.

The V call is TRBV20-1, the J call TRBJ1-1, with unresolved D. Germline V lookup: CDR1 DFQATT, CDR2 SNEGSKA (reference sequence). The CDR3 consists of 14 residues. V dropped 0 bases and J dropped 1 base, with 9 bases sitting between them. The chain's CDR3 is CSAREAGRNTEAFF. Here the CDR3 DNA reads TGCAGTGCTAGAGAGGCCGGGAGGAACACTGAAGCTTTCTTT.

About this clonotype itself: A much larger clone lies one base from this, so it may be a read error. The CDR3, as DNA: TGTGTCAGCAGTTTGTTAACACCCAACTACGAGCAGTACTTC. As protein: CVSSLLTPNYEQYF. The gene calls are TRBV27 and TRBJ2-7, with no clear D. This CDR3 contains 14 residues. Germline loops: CDR1 MNHEY, CDR2 SMNVEV (reference sequence).

The chain carries TRBV19 and TRBJ2-7; 7 bases are a match to TRBD1. Germline loops: CDR1 LNHDA, CDR2 SQIVND (reference sequence). V was pared by 6 bases and J by 6 bases, with 11 bases of the junction left unmatched. The CDR3 runs 14 residues. The CDR3 DNA follows: TGTGCCAGTAGCGCCCGGGACAGCAGGGGCGAGCAGTACTTC. Translating it yields CASSARDSRGEQYF.

This clonotype showed up just once. V usage is TRBV6-5 and J usage is TRBJ2-1; no definite D call. The CDR3 is made up of 15 amino acids. V was trimmed by 6 bases and J by 5 bases, leaving 17 bases between them. Germline CDR1 is MNHEY and CDR2 is SVGAGI. The CDR3 here is CASSVSANLNNEQFF. The CDR3 nucleotides read TGTGCCAGCAGCGTAAGTGCGAACCTAAACAATGAGCAGTTCTTC.

This sequence joins TRBV25-1 and TRBJ1-5; D is undetermined. The V end lost 3 bases, the J end lost 6 bases, and 6 bases lay between the germline ends. The germline V gene has CDR1 MGHDK and CDR2 SYGVNS. The CDR3 totals 12 residues. The CDR3 DNA is TGTGCCAGCAGTGATTGGGGTCAGCCCCAGCATTTT. Its protein is CASSDWGQPQHF.

The table lists this clonotype with many counts. The chain couples TRBV4-3 to TRBJ2-1, with 11 bases matching TRBD2. CDR1 is LGHNA and CDR2 is YSLEER in the germline V gene. V trimming: 1 base; J trimming: 1 base; junction bases outside the gene matches: 6. The CDR3 is made up of 18 amino acids. The CDR3 DNA reads TGCGCCAGCAGCCAAGTATATCCTAGCGGGGGGTCCTACAATGAGCAGTTCTTC. This sequence encodes CASSQVYPSGGSYNEQFF.

This clonotype is a singleton in its sample. The CDR3 loop reads CASSLGPGLALFDTQYF. The DNA of the CDR3 is TGTGCCAGCAGCTTAGGTCCCGGGCTAGCTTTGTTTGATACGCAGTATTTT. V usage is TRBV7-3 and J usage is TRBJ2-3; D might be TRBD2 (5 bases). V lost 2 bases, J lost 6 bases, and 21 bases lay in between. From germline, CDR1 is SGHTA and CDR2 FQGTGA. This CDR3 region has 17 residues.

V is TRBV5-6 and J is TRBJ2-1; no reliable D call. CDR1 and CDR2 (germline): SGHDT, YYEEEE. V gave up 0 bases and J gave up 10 bases, with 5 bases separating them. The CDR3 has 11 amino acids. Here the CDR3 DNA reads TGTGCCAGCAGCTTGGCGGGCGAGCAGTTCTTC. Amino acid sequence: CASSLAGEQFF.

The chain has TRBV7-9 and TRBJ1-1, with a weak D call TRBD1 (6 bases). The CDR3 totals 12 residues. Per the germline V gene, CDR1 is SEHNR and CDR2 is FQNEAQ (reference sequence). V was pared by 3 bases and J by 8 bases, with 10 bases between. Here the CDR3 DNA reads TGTGCCAGCAGCTTTGGACAGCCCGAAGCTTTCTTT. Translating gives CASSFGQPEAFF.

A few counts support this clonotype. The V call is TRBV5-1, the J call TRBJ2-7, with 11 bases lining up with TRBD1. V trimming: 7 bases; J trimming: 6 bases; junction bases outside the gene matches: 9. The V gene's germline CDR1 is SGHRS and CDR2 YFSETQ. The CDR3 has 14 residues. CDR3 nucleotide sequence: TGCGCCAGCTGCGGTGGGACAGGGGGATCCGAGCAGTACTTC. Protein product: CASCGGTGGSEQYF.

CDR3 DNA: TGTGCCAGCAGATCCGGGACAGGGGGGACGAACACTGAAGCTTTCTTT. Protein product: CASRSGTGGTNTEAFF. This chain links TRBV7-2 with TRBJ1-1; 11 bases map to TRBD1. The CDR3 is 16 residues long. CDR1 and CDR2 (germline): SGHTA, FQGNSA. Unmatched junction bases numbered 7, after V lost 6 bases and J lost 1 base.

This clonotype was seen repeatedly, ten times or more. The V call is TRBV9, the J call TRBJ1-6, with no clear D. Trimming pared 4 bases from V and 7 bases from J, leaving 12 bases between. Germline V gene sequence: CDR1 SGDLS, CDR2 YYNGEE. This CDR3 comprises 14 residues. The CDR3 region has the DNA TGTGCCAGCAGCCTCCTAGGTGGAAATTCACCCCTCCACTTT. It yields the protein CASSLLGGNSPLHF. Full variable domain (outside the CDR3, taken from reference TRBV9 and TRBJ1-6): DSGVTQTPKHLITATGQRVTLRCSPRSGDLSVYWYQQSLDQGLQFLIQYYNGEERAKGNILERFSAQQFPDLHSELNLSSLELGDSALYFCASSLLGGNSPLHFGNGTRLTVT.

The CDR3 bases are TGTGCCAGCAGGCGCCAGGGCCCCGAGCAGTACTTC. It codes for CASRRQGPEQYF. The V gene is TRBV2, the J gene TRBJ2-7; D is possibly TRBD1 (5 bases). The germline V and J ends were trimmed by 6 bases and 6 bases, with 12 bases remaining between them. Germline CDR1 is SNHLY and CDR2 is FYNNEI. The CDR3 contains 12 residues. Full variable domain (missing parts from reference TRBV2 and TRBJ2-7): EPEVTQTPSHQVTQMGQEVILRCVPISNHLYFYWYRQILGQKVEFLVSFYNNEISEKSEIFDDQFSVERPDGSNFTLKIRSTKLEDSAMYFCASRRQGPEQYFGPGTRLTVT.

The chain recombines TRBV7-2 with TRBJ2-2; tentative D call: TRBD2 (6 bases). V lost 0 bases, J lost 0 bases, and 14 bases lay in between. The germline V gene has CDR1 SGHTA and CDR2 FQGNSA. This CDR3 comprises 18 residues. The CDR3 loop is CASSLAPVTGANTGELFF. In DNA, the CDR3 is TGTGCCAGCAGCTTAGCCCCTGTGACGGGGGCGAACACCGGGGAGCTGTTTTTT.

The rearrangement joins TRBV20-1 to TRBJ2-7; D is tentatively TRBD1 or TRBD2 (7 bases each). Trimming pared 1 base from V and 3 bases from J, leaving 16 bases between. Germline loops: CDR1 DFQATT, CDR2 SNEGSKA (reference sequence). The CDR3 extends over 15 amino acids. The CDR3 spells CSARAAGDRVYEQYF. Here the CDR3 DNA reads TGCAGTGCTAGAGCTGCGGGGGACAGAGTCTACGAGCAGTACTTC.

The gene calls are TRBV13 and TRBJ2-5; 8 bases map to TRBD2. The trim removed 6 bases at V and 4 bases at J, leaving 13 bases unmatched. The CDR3 length is 16 residues. Germline CDR1 is PRHDT and CDR2 is FYEKMQ (reference sequence). CDR3 DNA sequence: TGTGCCAGCAGTCTCCCCACTAGCGGAGAACGAGAGACCCAGTACTTC. This gives the protein CASSLPTSGERETQYF.

The J gene is TRBJ1-5, the V gene TRBV12-5; D gene ambiguous. The CDR3 extends over 14 amino acids. Between the trimmed V and J ends, which lost 6 bases and 2 bases, there was a span of 11 bases. Per the germline V gene, CDR1 is LGHNT and CDR2 is FRNRAP. The CDR3 spells CASGSSGGNQPQHF. Written as DNA, the CDR3 is TGTGCTAGTGGATCTTCAGGTGGCAATCAGCCCCAGCATTTT.

This clonotype came up many times. This chain uses TRBV9 with TRBJ1-1; a possible D gene is TRBD1 (5 bases). The CDR3 has 15 residues. Germline-derived CDR1 and CDR2 are SGDLS and YYNGEE. The V end was cut by 2 bases, the J end by 1 base, with 12 bases between. CDR3 DNA: TGTGCCAGCAGCGTCCAAGGGGCTGGGAACACTGAAGCTTTCTTT. Translation: CASSVQGAGNTEAFF.

V usage is TRBV5-1 and J usage is TRBJ2-5; the D is unclear. In germline, CDR1 is SGHRS, CDR2 YFSETQ. The CDR3 is made up of 12 amino acids. V lost 3 bases and J lost 2, with 5 bases in between. CDR3 residues: CASSYEQETQYF. In nucleotides, the CDR3 is TGCGCCAGCAGCTACGAACAAGAGACCCAGTACTTC.

To note about this clonotype: One end of the junction does not line up with germline, which may come from a read error. This sequence joins TRBV7-9 and TRBJ2-2; a weak D match, TRBD1 (6 bases). Germline V gene data show CDR1 as SEHNR and CDR2 as FQNEAQ (reference sequence). The CDR3 is 14 residues long. CDR3 protein: CASSSMTGQGELFF. For the CDR3, the DNA is TGCGCCAGCAGCTCAATGACCGGACAGGGGGAGCTGTTTTTT.